This entry lists 20 T cell receptor beta chains sequenced from one sample in a study of shared clonotypes between healthy human individuals (dated by TCRdb to about 2020). To prepare the library, the immunoSEQ multiplex PCR assay was applied. The source is immuneACCESS, and TCRdb retained only in-frame sequences with V and J called. Part of the clones is not carried over; for the studies checked, unresolved V genes explain less than half of this, and the remainder is unexplained. This sample is represented by about 2.4 million clones; around 90% of them were singletons. Clones ranked in the top ten supply over 0.12% of the sample. The sequenced sample consisted of naive CD4+ T cells sorted from blood. What this sample's cell subset or site label stands for: CD45RA+ positively selected. Receptors originate from a young man in good health.

The chain couples TRBV19 to TRBJ1-2; D may be TRBD1 (6 bases). CDR3 length: 16 amino acids. V shed 5 bases and J shed 5 bases, with 21 bases lying between them. Germline V gene data show CDR1 as LNHDA and CDR2 as SQIVND (reference sequence). The CDR3 spells CASSDYDVGAGYGYTF. In DNA, the CDR3 is TGTGCCAGTAGTGACTACGACGTGGGGGCCGGGTATGGCTACACCTTC.

The CDR3 is CASSNGDGRFYEQYF. The CDR3 nucleotides are TGTGCCAGTAGTAACGGAGACGGTAGGTTCTACGAGCAGTACTTC. This chain uses TRBV19 with TRBJ2-7, with D unresolved. The CDR3 runs to 15 residues. The V end lost 4 bases, the J end lost 3 bases, and 16 bases lay between the germline ends. Germline V lookup: CDR1 LNHDA, CDR2 SQIVND (reference sequence).

This chain connects TRBV19 to TRBJ1-2; D unresolved. Looked up from germline, CDR1 is LNHDA and CDR2 is SQIVND (reference sequence). V gave up 3 bases and J gave up 6 bases, with 11 bases separating them. The length of the CDR3 is 13 residues. The CDR3 here is CASSISGAHGYTF. For the CDR3, the DNA is TGTGCCAGTAGTATTTCAGGTGCTCATGGCTACACCTTC.

The V gene is TRBV30, the J gene TRBJ2-2; 8 bases align to TRBD2. Germline trimming cut 2 bases from V and 2 bases from J; bases unmatched to any gene: 10. The CDR3 loop spans 17 amino acids. Per germline, CDR1 GTSNPN and CDR2 SVGIG (reference sequence). As DNA, the CDR3 is TGTGCCTGGAGTCCGGCTAGCGGGTCTATAAACACCGGGGAGCTGTTTTTT. This translates into CAWSPASGSINTGELFF.

J is TRBJ1-5 and V is TRBV10-3; 7 nucleotides line up with TRBD1. The CDR3 spans 15 residues. The germline V gene encodes CDR1 ENHRY and CDR2 SYGVKD. After removal of 5 bases from V and 2 bases from J, the junction contained 6 bases not matched to a gene. DNA for the CDR3: TGTGCCATCAGTAACACAGGGGCGGGCAATCAGCCCCAGCATTTT. Its protein product is CAISNTGAGNQPQHF.

The V and J genes are TRBV5-1 and TRBJ1-2, with D possibly matching TRBD1 (5 bases). V lost 4 bases to trimming and J lost 4 bases, with 17 bases between them. Germline CDR1 is SGHRS and CDR2 is YFSETQ. The CDR3 has 15 amino acids. CDR3 sequence (DNA): TGCGCCAGCAGCGTTAGTCTTTACCAGGGCTATGGCTACACCTTC. Translation: CASSVSLYQGYGYTF. The full variable domain, completed using reference TRBV5-1 and TRBJ1-2, is KAGVTQTPRYLIKTRGQQVTLSCSPISGHRSVSWYQQTPGQGLQFLFEYFSETQRNKGNFPGRFSGRQFSNSRSEMNVSTLELGDSALYLCASSVSLYQGYGYTFGSGTRLTVV.

This chain links TRBV19 with TRBJ2-3; 8 nucleotides match TRBD2. V was clipped by 1 base and J by 3 bases; unmatched bases: 3. From germline, CDR1 is LNHDA and CDR2 SQIVND (reference sequence). The CDR3 runs 15 residues. The CDR3 DNA follows: TGTGCCAGTAGTATAGCGGGACTAGATACAGATACGCAGTATTTT. Its translation is CASSIAGLDTDTQYF.

This clone occurred once. The chain couples TRBV7-9 to TRBJ1-1; 7 nucleotides agree with TRBD1. CDR1 is SEHNR and CDR2 is FQNEAQ in the germline V gene (reference sequence). The CDR3 covers 14 residues. The V segment lost 6 bases and the J segment 4 bases; nucleotides outside the gene matches: 8. CDR3 sequence: CASRGLGQFTEAFF. CDR3 DNA sequence: TGTGCCAGCAGGGGTTTGGGACAGTTCACTGAAGCTTTCTTT.

The J gene is TRBJ2-7, the V gene TRBV28, with 10 bases that match TRBD1. CDR1 and CDR2 (germline): MDHEN, SYDVKM. The CDR3 totals 16 residues. The trim removed 5 bases at V and 9 bases at J, leaving 16 bases unmatched. The CDR3 nucleotides read TGTGCCAGCAGTCGATCAGGGACAGGGGATCGTCTAAGGCAGTACTTC. It translates to CASSRSGTGDRLRQYF.

The chain has TRBV11-3 and TRBJ2-3; TRBD1 agrees at 7 bases. In germline, CDR1 is SGHNT, CDR2 YENEEA. V shed 5 bases and J 2 bases; nucleotides not matched to a gene: 4. This CDR3 region has 14 residues. The CDR3 bases are TGTGCCAGCAGCCCGGGGACAGCCACAGATACGCAGTATTTT. Its protein product is CASSPGTATDTQYF.

The rearrangement links TRBV30 to TRBJ2-1; 8 bases are a match to TRBD2. The J segment lost 0 bases and the V segment lost 3 bases, leaving 10 bases of the junction unmatched. The CDR3 is 17 amino acids. The germline V gene encodes CDR1 GTSNPN and CDR2 SVGIG (reference sequence). This CDR3 reads CAWSAITSGSSYNEQFF. CDR3 DNA: TGTGCCTGGAGCGCAATCACTAGCGGAAGCTCCTACAATGAGCAGTTCTTC.

The genes are TRBV6-6 and TRBJ2-7, with D tentatively TRBD1 or TRBD2 (5 bases each). Germline loops: CDR1 MNHNY, CDR2 SVGAGI (reference sequence). The CDR3 is 15 residues long. The V end was cut by 6 bases, the J end by 5 bases, with 20 bases between. Here the CDR3 reads CASSYTSGANHEQYF. Written as DNA, the CDR3 is TGTGCCAGCAGCTATACTAGTGGGGCGAACCACGAGCAGTACTTC.

The chain joins TRBV7-2 to TRBJ2-3; D is possibly TRBD2 (6 bases). Germline CDR1 SGHTA, CDR2 FQGNSA. V lost 6 bases to trimming and J lost 2 bases, with 9 bases between them. This CDR3 is built from 13 residues. The CDR3 region is CASRREFTDTQYF. In nucleotides, the CDR3 is TGTGCCAGCAGACGGGAGTTCACAGATACGCAGTATTTT.

This chain connects TRBV2 to TRBJ2-7, with D possibly TRBD1 on 5 matching bases. The CDR3 runs 14 residues. Germline CDR1 is SNHLY and CDR2 is FYNNEI. With 6 bases removed from V and 6 bases from J, the gap between germline ends came to 18 bases. CDR3 residues: CASRSGSTVGEQYF. Written as DNA, the CDR3 is TGTGCCAGCAGGTCAGGGTCTACGGTTGGCGAGCAGTACTTC.

V gene TRBV28 combines with J gene TRBJ1-5, with D perhaps matching TRBD1 (6 bases). Germline V gene lookup returns CDR1 MDHEN and CDR2 SYDVKM. This CDR3 has 15 amino acids. Between the trimmed V and J ends, which lost 7 bases and 7 bases, there was a span of 20 bases. This chain's CDR3 is CASISAGVDFQPQHF. The CDR3 coding sequence is TGTGCCAGCATCTCTGCAGGGGTTGATTTCCAGCCCCAGCATTTT.

V usage is TRBV6-1 and J usage is TRBJ1-1, with a tentative D call TRBD1 (6 bases). CDR3 size: 15 residues. Looked up from germline, CDR1 is MNHNS and CDR2 is SASEGT. V gave up 7 bases and J gave up 1 base, with 16 bases separating them. CDR3 bases: TGTGCCAGCAAGCGGGACATCCAGAGGAACACTGAAGCTTTCTTT. Its protein is CASKRDIQRNTEAFF.

The rearrangement uses TRBV7-9 and TRBJ1-2; possibly TRBD1 for D (6 bases). Deletions cut 5 bases from V and 8 bases from J, with 18 bases between. The germline CDR1 and CDR2 sequences are SEHNR and FQNEAQ (reference sequence). The CDR3 loop spans 14 amino acids. The CDR3: CASSRQESEKGYTF. CDR3 sequence (DNA): TGTGCCAGCAGCCGACAGGAGTCAGAAAAAGGCTACACCTTC.

The chain couples TRBV9 to TRBJ1-6; 9 bases are shared with TRBD1. The CDR3 sequence is 15 residues long. The J segment lost 5 bases and the V segment lost 4 bases, leaving 4 bases of the junction unmatched. Germline CDR1 is SGDLS and CDR2 is YYNGEE. CDR3 protein: CASSTRQGDNSPLHF. Here the CDR3 DNA reads TGTGCCAGCAGCACCCGACAGGGGGATAATTCACCCCTCCACTTT.

The rearrangement joins TRBV6-6 to TRBJ2-7; D is perhaps TRBD1 (5 bases). Germline loops: CDR1 MNHNY, CDR2 SVGAGI (reference sequence). V shed 2 bases and J shed 0 bases, with 14 bases lying between them. This CDR3 spans 16 amino acids. As DNA, the CDR3 is TGTGCCAGCAGTTACGGGGCGACCCTCCCCTCCTACGAGCAGTACTTC. Protein product: CASSYGATLPSYEQYF.

This chain joins TRBV28 and TRBJ1-1; D may be TRBD1 (6 bases). This CDR3 comprises 12 residues. Per the germline V gene, CDR1 is MDHEN and CDR2 is SYDVKM. V was clipped by 5 bases and J by 11 bases, with 15 bases between them. The CDR3: CASSRTNRAAFF. In DNA, the CDR3 is TGTGCCAGCAGTCGAACGAACAGGGCGGCTTTCTTT.